This TCR beta chain was identified in a study of T cell responses to AZD1222 COVID-19 vaccine. General study results and limits: Most donors were white British and more were female, and clonal diversity was possibly underestimated. Seropositive at baseline were only six AZD1222 recipients. Sampling captured repertoires only after the peak T cell response. Spike-specific TCR breadth rose after two AZD1222 doses, and depth rose as well.

Trimming removed 2 bases at V and 8 bases at J, with 13 bases between. Germline loops: CDR1 MNHNS, CDR2 SASEGT. The CDR3 contains 14 residues. Worth noting for this clone: Its antigen is undetermined.

Clones were read by immunoSEQ multiplex PCR, and TCRdb kept only the in-frame ones, dropping some. This sample yields fewer than 110,000 clones, of which about nine tenths are seen a single time; 1% to 1.5% belongs to the top ten. This receptor was taken from an adult in good health. The J gene is TRBJ1-5, the V gene TRBV6-1; maybe TRBD1 (5 bases). Sequencing was performed on peripheral blood, taken on day 0 of AZD1222 vaccination. Here the CDR3 DNA reads TGTGCCAGCAGTGAATTCAGGGCAGAGAAGCCCCAGCATTTT. Translation: CASSEFRAEKPQHF.